Below are 24 T cell receptor beta chains sequenced from a single sample in a study of regulatory T cells in long-lasting Graves disease. Indicated time point: newly diagnosed GD, antithyroid drugs for less than 3 months. Scientists built the TCR library using RNA that was extracted from PBMCs. The authors built TCR beta libraries using iRepertoire HTBI primers and Arm-PCR of CDR3 regions. From the multiplex PCR reads, TCRdb called clonotypes with MiXCR, one entry per CDR3 protein. The sample includes 620,000 or so distinct CDR3 sequences, roughly 15% of them seen just once. The same sample was also studied in work on T cells in Graves' hyperthyroidism and ophthalmopathy.

The specimen comprised peripheral blood mononuclear cells (PBMCs), sampled at new diagnosis, from a patient treated with antithyroid drugs. These receptor sequences come from a woman aged 25 to 39 with Graves disease.

There are a few counts of this clonotype. The rearrangement joins TRBV20-1 to TRBJ2-3; 11 bases line up with TRBD2. V gave up 5 bases and J gave up 4 bases; unmatched junction bases: 2. CDR1 is DFQATT, CDR2 SNEGSKA, per germline (reference sequence). This CDR3 is 13 amino acids long. DNA of the CDR3: TGCAGTGCTGGGGGACTAGCGGCAGATACGCAGTATTTT. This gives the protein CSAGGLAADTQYF.

The table lists this clonotype with a few counts. V is TRBV5-1 and J is TRBJ2-7, with D perhaps TRBD2 (5 bases). V was clipped by 4 bases and J by 0 bases, with 20 bases between them. Germline CDR1 is SGHRS and CDR2 is YFSETQ. The CDR3 extends over 17 amino acids. The CDR3 region has the DNA TGCGCCAGCAGCCCGATTGGACTCTTCTCGGGCTCCTACGAGCAGTACTTC. Its protein product is CASSPIGLFSGSYEQYF. Full variable domain (remainder filled in from reference TRBV5-1 and TRBJ2-7): KAGVTQTPRYLIKTRGQQVTLSCSPISGHRSVSWYQQTPGQGLQFLFEYFSETQRNKGNFPGRFSGRQFSNSRSEMNVSTLELGDSALYLCASSPIGLFSGSYEQYFGPGTRLTVT.

This clonotype was seen a handful of times. The rearrangement joins TRBV28 to TRBJ1-2; D is uncertain. Germline loops: CDR1 MDHEN, CDR2 SYDVKM. CDR3 length: 21 residues. V was clipped by 6 bases and J by 2 bases, with 34 bases between them. The CDR3 here is CASSLLAGKRQTALPNYGYTF. In DNA, the CDR3 is TGTGCCAGCAGCCTTCTGGCGGGAAAAAGGCAGACCGCCCTACCGAACTATGGCTACACCTTC.

This clonotype was seen more than once but under ten times. This chain connects TRBV5-5 to TRBJ1-1; D is uncertain. Between the trimmed V and J ends, which lost 2 bases and 0 bases, there was a span of 8 bases. The germline V gene encodes CDR1 SGHKS and CDR2 YYEKEE (reference sequence). CDR3 length: 14 amino acids. The chain's CDR3 is CASSFAGMNTEAFF. DNA of the CDR3: TGTGCCAGCAGCTTTGCCGGGATGAACACTGAAGCTTTCTTT.

Many counts were recorded for this clonotype. The chain links TRBV10-3 to TRBJ1-1; 7 nucleotides line up with TRBD1. Germline CDR1 is ENHRY and CDR2 is SYGVKD. This CDR3 contains 15 residues. V was clipped by 3 bases and J by 4 bases; unmatched bases: 8. This chain's CDR3 is CAISETQGGITEAFF. As DNA, the CDR3 is TGTGCCATCAGTGAAACTCAGGGGGGGATCACTGAAGCTTTCTTT.

This rearrangement joins TRBV12-3 or TRBV12-4 to TRBJ2-1; unclear D gene. Deletions cut 4 bases from V and 13 bases from J, with 11 bases between. There are 11 residues in the CDR3. The CDR3 loop is CASSYGETQFF. CDR3 in DNA: TGTGCCAGCAGTTACGGAGAGACCCAGTTCTTC.

The chain joins TRBV2 to TRBJ1-6, with 8 nucleotides matching TRBD1. Germline V lookup: CDR1 SNHLY, CDR2 FYNNEI. This CDR3 contains 19 residues. V shed 7 bases and J 7 bases; nucleotides not matched to a gene: 21. CDR3 DNA: TGTGCCAGCACCATATCGTCCCCAGGGGGCAGCGCCAACAATTCACCCCTCCACTTT. Its translation is CASTISSPGGSANNSPLHF.

This clonotype was seen ten or more times. This rearrangement joins TRBV10-3 to TRBJ2-7; 9 nucleotides line up with TRBD2. This CDR3 contains 14 residues. Germline trimming cut 6 bases from V and 2 bases from J; bases unmatched to any gene: 5. Germline CDR1 is ENHRY and CDR2 is SYGVKD. CDR3 bases: TGTGCCATCAGCGTAGCGGGAGTACCCTACGAGCAGTACTTC. Translated: CAISVAGVPYEQYF.

The V call is TRBV20-1, the J call TRBJ2-3, with TRBD2 identical over 11 bases. Germline lookup yields CDR1 DFQATT and CDR2 SNEGSKA (reference sequence). V lost 5 bases to trimming and J lost 5 bases; unmatched junction nucleotides: 9. This CDR3 region has 15 residues. CDR3 DNA sequence: TGCAGTGCTCCTCTTAGCGGGAGGGCGTTAGATACGCAGTATTTT. Protein sequence: CSAPLSGRALDTQYF.

This clonotype was recorded many times. J is TRBJ2-1 and V is TRBV7-2; 10 bases match TRBD1. With V trimmed by 3 bases and J by 15 bases, 2 bases remained unmatched. Germline V gene lookup returns CDR1 SGHTA and CDR2 FQGNSA. The CDR3 extends over 11 amino acids. For the CDR3, the DNA is TGTGCCAGCAGCTTTGGGGACAGGGGGTTCTTC. Its translation: CASSFGDRGFF. The full variable domain, in which reference TRBV7-2 and TRBJ2-1 provide the parts outside the CDR3, is GAGVSQSPSNKVTEKGKDVELRCDPISGHTALYWYRQSLGQGLEFLIYFQGNSAPDKSGLPSDRFSAERTGGSVSTLTIQRTQQEDSAVYLCASSFGDRGFFGPGTRLTVL.

The chain couples TRBV18 to TRBJ2-5, with 8 bases matching TRBD1. Trimming at V came to 8 bases and at J to 3 bases, leaving 2 bases not matched to a gene. Per germline, CDR1 KGHSH and CDR2 LQKENI. CDR3 length: 12 residues. CDR3 residues: CASQQGEETQYF. Here the CDR3 DNA reads TGTGCCAGCCAACAGGGGGAAGAGACCCAGTACTTC.

This clonotype showed up many times. The chain uses TRBV24-1 and TRBJ2-1; TRBD2 agrees at 9 bases. The CDR3 length is 17 residues. Losses at the gene ends were 0 bases for V and 7 bases for J; bases not matched to a gene: 9. CDR1 KGHDR and CDR2 SFDVKD come from the germline V gene. CDR3 amino acids: CATSDLASGNSGNEQFF. The CDR3, as DNA: TGTGCCACCAGTGATTTGGCTAGCGGGAACTCGGGAAATGAGCAGTTCTTC.

This clonotype was counted many times. The chain is built from TRBV7-2 and TRBJ2-1; no definite D call. Trimming removed 5 bases from V and 4 bases from J, with 12 bases in between. Germline V lookup: CDR1 SGHTA, CDR2 FQGNSA. The length of the CDR3 is 14 residues. The CDR3 region has the DNA TGTGCCAGCAGCCTTCTGCCTACTTACAATGAGCAGTTCTTC. The encoded protein is CASSLLPTYNEQFF.

This clonotype was seen many times. V usage is TRBV7-2 and J usage is TRBJ1-6; D is ambiguous. The V end was cut by 5 bases, the J end by 7 bases, with 18 bases between. Germline values: CDR1 SGHTA, CDR2 FQGNSA. CDR3 length: 16 amino acids. CDR3 amino acids: CASSEALLLANSPLHF. In DNA form, the CDR3 reads TGTGCCAGCAGCGAAGCTCTACTTCTGGCGAATTCACCCCTCCACTTT.

In DNA form, the CDR3 reads TGTGCCAGTAATAAGGGGCAGGGTCAGCCCCAGCATTTT. Amino acids: CASNKGQGQPQHF. This chain uses TRBV19 with TRBJ1-5; tentative D call: TRBD1 (5 bases). The CDR3 is 13 residues long. Trimming stripped 7 bases from V and 6 bases from J, with 13 bases between. The V gene's germline CDR1 is LNHDA and CDR2 SQIVND (reference sequence).

This clonotype has at least ten counts. J is TRBJ2-7 and V is TRBV11-2, with D possibly TRBD1 on 6 matching bases. The CDR3 is made up of 16 amino acids. V shed 0 bases and J shed 5 bases, with 17 bases lying between them. The germline V gene has CDR1 SGHAT and CDR2 FQNNGV. The CDR3 DNA reads TGTGCCAGCAGCTTAGATAGAGTAAACAGGGCGGACGAGCAGTACTTC. Translating it yields CASSLDRVNRADEQYF. The whole variable domain, filled in from reference TRBV11-2 and TRBJ2-7, reads EAGVAQSPRYKIIEKRQSVAFWCNPISGHATLYWYQQILGQGPKLLIQFQNNGVVDDSQLPKDRFSAERLKGVDSTLKIQPAKLEDSAVYLCASSLDRVNRADEQYFGPGTRLTVT.

The chain couples TRBV5-8 to TRBJ1-1, with D hard to call. V gave up 2 bases and J gave up 4 bases, with 6 bases separating them. The germline V gene has CDR1 SGHTS and CDR2 YDEGEE. This CDR3 region has 12 residues. The CDR3 spells CASSFQVTEAFF. The CDR3 DNA follows: TGTGCCAGCAGCTTTCAGGTCACTGAAGCTTTCTTT.

This rearrangement joins TRBV3-1 to TRBJ2-1; D is uncertain. The CDR3 sequence is 13 residues long. V was pared by 0 bases and J by 9 bases, with 9 bases between. Germline V gene lookup returns CDR1 LGHDT and CDR2 YNNKEL (reference sequence). DNA for the CDR3: TGTGCCAGCAGCCAAGATCGTAGTAGTGAGCAGTTCTTC. Protein product: CASSQDRSSEQFF.

This clonotype was detected many times. The chain couples TRBV7-9 to TRBJ2-7; 7 bases match TRBD1. CDR1 is SEHNR, CDR2 FQNEAQ, per germline (reference sequence). V was pared by 2 bases and J by 0 bases, with 4 bases of the junction left unmatched. The CDR3 is made up of 15 amino acids. Here the CDR3 reads CASSLRGQSSYEQYF. Here the CDR3 DNA reads TGTGCCAGCAGCTTAAGGGGACAGAGCTCCTACGAGCAGTACTTC.

With regard to this clonotype: Given a much more abundant clone one base away, this may be a read error. The rearrangement links TRBV12-3 or TRBV12-4 to TRBJ1-6, with D hard to call. This CDR3 spans 15 amino acids. The CDR3 coding sequence is TGTGCCAGCAGTTTAATACGGATCCCTAATCCACCCCTCCACTTT. Translation gives CASSLIRIPNPPLHF.

This clonotype has a handful of counts. The chain joins TRBV19 to TRBJ2-3; TRBD1 agrees at 7 bases. The assigned J gene may be wrong: the sequence end matches TRBJ2-5 better. This CDR3 is 16 amino acids long. CDR1 LNHDA and CDR2 SQIVND come from the germline V gene (reference sequence). The CDR3 bases are TGTGCCAGTAGTAGCGGCCTTTTAGGGGGCTGGGAGACCCAGTACTTC. Protein: CASSSGLLGGWETQYF.

This clonotype has only a few counts. The chain couples TRBV5-8 to TRBJ1-6; D uncertain. Germline CDR1 and CDR2: SGHTS and YDEGEE. Trimming took 1 base from V and 4 from J, leaving 9 bases between them. There are 15 residues in the CDR3. CDR3 region: CASSLLGEYNSPLHF. The CDR3 DNA reads TGTGCCAGCAGCTTGCTCGGCGAATATAATTCACCCCTCCACTTT.

V is TRBV3-1 and J is TRBJ1-3; a weak D match, TRBD1 (5 bases). Per the germline V gene, CDR1 is LGHDT and CDR2 is YNNKEL (reference sequence). V gave up 2 bases and J gave up 2 bases, with 13 bases separating them. The CDR3 has 16 amino acids. The CDR3 coding sequence is TGTGCCAGCAGCCAAAGAGGGGCGCTGGCTGGAAACACCATATATTTT. As protein: CASSQRGALAGNTIYF.

This clonotype was counted a few times. This rearrangement joins TRBV3-1 to TRBJ1-6; no firm D call. Germline CDR1 is LGHDT and CDR2 is YNNKEL (reference sequence). This CDR3 contains 12 residues. Between the trimmed V and J ends, which lost 6 bases and 9 bases, there was a span of 9 bases. The CDR3 sequence is CASRLPGSPLHF. CDR3 nucleotides: TGTGCCAGCAGACTTCCCGGTTCACCCCTCCACTTT.